The next 31 T cell receptor beta chains were all read from a single sample in a study of beta chain features in type 1 diabetes (dated by TCRdb to the late 2010s). Library generation was performed with the immunoSEQ multiplex PCR assay. The entire amount of isolated RNA was reverse transcribed using the High Capacity cDNA Reverse Transcription Kit, so the sequenced TCRB transcripts were expressed ones. The clones in this table, taken by TCRdb from immuneACCESS, are in-frame only. Not every clone is retained; where verified, under half of the shortfall comes from an unresolved V gene, and the cause of the rest is unknown. This sample comprises 130,000 to 150,000 clones, roughly 48% of them detected only once. Around 0.39% of the sample comes from the top ten. The sample consisted of Tregs from blood. The label giving this sample's cell subset or site can be read as: regulatory CD4+ T cells. The origin of the receptors is a man between 18 and 35 years old in good health.

The V call is TRBV6-4, the J call TRBJ1-2, with 9 bases matching TRBD1. The CDR3 length is 14 residues. After removal of 5 bases from V and 2 bases from J, the junction contained 3 bases not matched to a gene. Germline V gene sequence: CDR1 MRHNA, CDR2 SNTAGT. As DNA, the CDR3 is TGTGCCAGCAGTTCCGGGACAGGGAACTATGGCTACACCTTC. Translation gives CASSSGTGNYGYTF.

The V and J genes are TRBV10-3 and TRBJ1-2; 7 bases align to TRBD1. The V and J ends lost 2 bases and 5 bases, in that order; junction bases with no gene match: 8. This CDR3 contains 15 residues. Looked up from germline, CDR1 is ENHRY and CDR2 is SYGVKD. CDR3 coding DNA: TGTGCCATCAGTGAGGGGGACAGACTCTCTTATGGCTACACCTTC. Translating it yields CAISEGDRLSYGYTF.

J is TRBJ2-5 and V is TRBV7-3, with D perhaps matching TRBD1 (6 bases). The germline V gene has CDR1 SGHTA and CDR2 FQGTGA. This CDR3 comprises 13 residues. The V end lost 5 bases, the J end lost 2 bases, and 9 bases lay between the germline ends. DNA for the CDR3: TGTGCCAGCAGCCGAGGACAGCAAGAGACCCAGTACTTC. It encodes CASSRGQQETQYF. The whole variable domain, filled in from reference TRBV7-3 and TRBJ2-5, reads GAGVSQTPSNKVTEKGKYVELRCDPISGHTALYWYRQSLGQGPEFLIYFQGTGAADDSGLPNDRFFAVRPEGSVSTLKIQRTERGDSAVYLCASSRGQQETQYFGPGTRLLVL.

With respect to this clone: The same CDR3 can be traced to other DNA sequences in this sample. The rearrangement uses TRBV9 and TRBJ2-7; perhaps TRBD1 as D (5 bases). V lost 0 bases and J lost 1, with 8 bases in between. Germline CDR1 SGDLS, CDR2 YYNGEE. CDR3 length: 14 amino acids. In DNA, the CDR3 is TGTGCCAGCAGCGTAGTTGCAGGGTCCTACGAGCAGTACTTC. It translates to CASSVVAGSYEQYF. The variable domain in full, with the rest retrieved from reference TRBV9 and TRBJ2-7, is DSGVTQTPKHLITATGQRVTLRCSPRSGDLSVYWYQQSLDQGLQFLIQYYNGEERAKGNILERFSAQQFPDLHSELNLSSLELGDSALYFCASSVVAGSYEQYFGPGTRLTVT.

The chain combines TRBV6-5 with TRBJ2-1; 11 nucleotides align to TRBD2. Germline CDR1 reads MNHEY; CDR2 reads SVGAGI. V dropped 6 bases and J dropped 5; count of bases not matched to a gene: 6. The CDR3 sequence is 15 residues long. CDR3 nucleotide sequence: TGTGCCAGCAGGCGGACTAGCGGGCTAGACAATGAGCAGTTCTTC. This gives the protein CASRRTSGLDNEQFF.

J is TRBJ2-7 and V is TRBV6-1; the match to TRBD1 covers 7 bases. V was clipped by 6 bases and J by 2 bases; unmatched bases: 4. This CDR3 has 13 residues. In germline, CDR1 is MNHNS, CDR2 SASEGT. The CDR3, as DNA: TGTGCCAGCAGGTCGGACAGGACCTACGAGCAGTACTTC. Protein: CASRSDRTYEQYF.

This clone was detected a few times. This chain links TRBV7-2 with TRBJ1-2, with D possibly being TRBD1 (5 bases). There are 14 residues in the CDR3. Germline-derived CDR1 and CDR2 are SGHTA and FQGNSA. Between the trimmed V and J ends, which lost 1 base and 5 bases, there was a span of 11 bases. The DNA of the CDR3 is TGTGCCAGCAGCTTAGTTCCGGGACTTTATGGCTACACCTTC. Translating gives CASSLVPGLYGYTF.

This clone was observed a handful of times. A junction boundary mismatches the germline segment, possibly from a read error. V gene TRBV2 combines with J gene TRBJ2-5; D perhaps matches TRBD2 (6 bases). Looked up from germline, CDR1 is SNHLY and CDR2 is FYNNEI. The CDR3 length is 11 residues. CDR3: CASTRAFGGDF. Written as DNA, the CDR3 is TGTGCCAGCACCAGGGCGTTCGGGGGAGACTTC. The whole variable domain, filled in from reference TRBV2 and TRBJ2-5, reads EPEVTQTPSHQVTQMGQEVILRCVPISNHLYFYWYRQILGQKVEFLVSFYNNEISEKSEIFDDQFSVERPDGSNFTLKIRSTKLEDSAMYFCASTRAFGGDFGPGTRLLVL.

This clone appeared a few times. The chain's CDR3 is CASRTVNTEAFF. Here the CDR3 DNA reads TGTGCCAGTCGGACAGTGAACACTGAAGCTTTCTTT. The chain carries TRBV6-1 and TRBJ1-1, with D perhaps TRBD1 (6 bases). CDR3 length: 12 residues. V lost 9 bases and J 0 bases, leaving 8 bases between the germline ends. Germline V gene data show CDR1 as MNHNS and CDR2 as SASEGT.

This rearrangement joins TRBV18 to TRBJ1-5; maybe TRBD1 (6 bases). CDR1 and CDR2 from the germline V gene are KGHSH and LQKENI. The ends were cut back, 5 bases at V and 0 bases at J, with 14 bases in the middle. The CDR3 length is 16 residues. In DNA, the CDR3 is TGTGCCAGCTCAGCAAGACAGGTTAATAGCAATCAGCCCCAGCATTTT. This codes for CASSARQVNSNQPQHF. Full variable domain (missing parts from reference TRBV18 and TRBJ1-5): NAGVMQNPRHLVRRRGQEARLRCSPMKGHSHVYWYRQLPEEGLKFMVYLQKENIIDESGMPKERFSAEFPKEGPSILRIQQVVRGDSAAYFCASSARQVNSNQPQHFGDGTRLSIL.

V and J are TRBV7-2 and TRBJ2-3; the D gene is possibly TRBD1 (5 bases). Trimming left V 2 bases short and J 0 bases short, with 6 bases between. Germline CDR1 and CDR2: SGHTA and FQGNSA. The CDR3 covers 14 residues. Written as DNA, the CDR3 is TGTGCCAGCAGCTTACAGGGTAGCACAGATACGCAGTATTTT. The encoded protein is CASSLQGSTDTQYF.

The J gene is TRBJ2-3, the V gene TRBV7-2; 8 nucleotides agree with TRBD2. In germline, CDR1 is SGHTA, CDR2 FQGNSA. The CDR3 contains 15 residues. J gave up 2 bases and V 3 bases, and 4 bases lay outside the gene matches. The DNA of the CDR3 is TGTGCCAGCAGCTTTAGCGGGACTCCCACAGATACGCAGTATTTT. As protein: CASSFSGTPTDTQYF.

The CDR3 protein is CASSLPGGLLGDTQYF. For the CDR3, the DNA is TGCGCCAGCAGCTTACCTGGAGGACTCCTCGGGGATACGCAGTATTTT. The gene calls are TRBV5-1 and TRBJ2-3; D perhaps matches TRBD2 (5 bases). CDR3 length: 16 amino acids. Trimming removed 2 bases at V and 6 bases at J, with 19 bases between. Germline V CDR1 and CDR2: SGHRS, YFSETQ.

The CDR3 protein is CASSPHLTGSSGANVLTF. CDR3 coding DNA: TGTGCCAGCAGCCCCCATCTCACAGGGAGTTCTGGGGCCAACGTCCTGACTTTC. The chain is built from TRBV11-2 and TRBJ2-6; D is perhaps TRBD1 (6 bases). This CDR3 contains 18 residues. From germline, CDR1 is SGHAT and CDR2 FQNNGV. The V end lost 5 bases, the J end lost 1 base, and 18 bases lay between the germline ends.

This rearrangement joins TRBV2 to TRBJ2-7, with D possibly being TRBD2 (6 bases). The V end was cut by 6 bases, the J end by 0 bases, with 12 bases between. This CDR3 has 14 residues. CDR1 is SNHLY, CDR2 FYNNEI, per germline. This chain's CDR3 is CASREGRVSYEQYF. The CDR3 coding sequence is TGTGCCAGCAGGGAGGGCAGGGTCTCCTACGAGCAGTACTTC.

This chain joins TRBV5-4 and TRBJ1-3; possibly TRBD1 for D (5 bases). Looked up from germline, CDR1 is SGHNT and CDR2 is YYREEE (reference sequence). The CDR3 has 14 residues. V lost 4 bases and J 4 bases, leaving 12 bases between the germline ends. CDR3 protein: CASSLQGFGNTIYF. The CDR3 region has the DNA TGTGCCAGCAGCCTCCAGGGTTTCGGAAACACCATATATTTT.

In its sample, this clone was seen a few times. The chain recombines TRBV7-2 with TRBJ1-4; D is possibly TRBD1 (6 bases). The CDR3 has 13 residues. Germline V CDR1 and CDR2: SGHTA, FQGNSA. Trimming removed 6 bases from V and 8 bases from J, with 13 bases in between. CDR3 in DNA: TGTGCCAGCAGTCGGGGGGCAGGGGAAAAACTGTTTTTT. The encoded protein is CASSRGAGEKLFF.

This clone was counted once. V usage is TRBV27 and J usage is TRBJ1-2, with D maybe TRBD1 (5 bases). From germline, CDR1 is MNHEY and CDR2 SMNVEV (reference sequence). V gave up 8 bases and J gave up 1 base, with 8 bases separating them. The length of the CDR3 is 12 residues. The CDR3 nucleotides read TGTGCCAGCGGGGGACTTAACTATGGCTACACCTTC. This codes for CASGGLNYGYTF.

This rearrangement joins TRBV7-9 to TRBJ2-5; TRBD1 matches at 7 bases. This CDR3 comprises 15 residues. V lost 5 bases and J lost 5; bases outside the gene matches: 11. CDR1 and CDR2 from the germline V gene are SEHNR and FQNEAQ (reference sequence). The CDR3 DNA reads as TGTGCCAGCAGCATATACAGGGGACGGTTGGAGACCCAGTACTTC. It codes for CASSIYRGRLETQYF.

This clone was detected a few times. The CDR3 loop reads CASSRQESYGYTF. The CDR3 bases are TGTGCCAGCAGCCGACAAGAATCCTATGGCTACACCTTC. The chain couples TRBV7-2 to TRBJ1-2; D is unclear. Germline assignment: CDR1 SGHTA and CDR2 FQGNSA. The CDR3 runs to 13 residues. Trimming cost V 5 bases and J 4 bases, with 11 bases left between them.

The chain recombines TRBV29-1 with TRBJ1-2; 7 nucleotides match TRBD1. V was pared by 7 bases and J by 2 bases, with 7 bases of the junction left unmatched. The CDR3 is 13 amino acids. Germline CDR1 SQVTM, CDR2 ANQGSEA. The CDR3 is CSAGDRENYGYTF. DNA for the CDR3: TGCAGCGCAGGGGACAGAGAGAACTATGGCTACACCTTC.

This CDR3 reads CASSQALEEQFF. CDR3 nucleotide sequence: TGTGCCAGCAGCCAGGCTCTCGAAGAGCAGTTCTTC. This sequence joins TRBV7-2 and TRBJ2-1; no definite D call. The CDR3 has 12 residues. Trimming took 5 bases from V and 10 from J, leaving 12 bases between them. CDR1 is SGHTA, CDR2 FQGNSA, per germline. The full variable domain, in which reference TRBV7-2 and TRBJ2-1 provide the parts outside the CDR3, is GAGVSQSPSNKVTEKGKDVELRCDPISGHTALYWYRQSLGQGLEFLIYFQGNSAPDKSGLPSDRFSAERTGGSVSTLTIQRTQQEDSAVYLCASSQALEEQFFGPGTRLTVL.

With regard to this clone: Compared with germline, one end of the junction differs, possibly owing to a read error. The chain has TRBV29-1 and TRBJ1-2; a possible D gene is TRBD1 (6 bases). Germline-derived CDR1 and CDR2 are SQVTM and ANQGSEA. This CDR3 region has 8 residues. DNA for the CDR3: TGCAGCGTTTCTGGGGGCGTCTTC. Translating gives CSVSGGVF. The full variable domain, completed using reference TRBV29-1 and TRBJ1-2, is SAVISQKPSRDICQRGTSLTIQCQVDSQVTMMFWYRQQPGQSLTLIATANQGSEATYESGFVIDKFPISRPNLTFSTLTVSNMSPEDSSIYLCSVSGGVFGSGTRLTVV.

This chain joins TRBV18 and TRBJ1-2, with D uncertain. Germline V CDR1 and CDR2: KGHSH, LQKENI. Deletions cut 3 bases from V and 6 bases from J, with 8 bases between. The CDR3 loop spans 12 amino acids. CDR3 sequence reads: CASSPERDGYTF. Written as DNA, the CDR3 is TGTGCCAGCTCACCCGAAAGAGATGGCTACACCTTC.

The sample holds a few counts of this clone. J is TRBJ1-2 and V is TRBV9; a weak D match, TRBD1 (6 bases). Deletions cut 0 bases from V and 6 bases from J, with 15 bases between. Germline V gene lookup returns CDR1 SGDLS and CDR2 YYNGEE. The CDR3 covers 15 residues. This chain's CDR3 is CASSVDIGGQDGYTF. The DNA of the CDR3 is TGTGCCAGCAGCGTAGATATCGGGGGGCAGGATGGCTACACCTTC.

This chain uses TRBV28 with TRBJ2-5; 9 bases are a match to TRBD2. V gave up 3 bases and J gave up 1 base; unmatched junction bases: 6. The germline gives CDR1 MDHEN, CDR2 SYDVKM. This CDR3 comprises 16 residues. The CDR3 nucleotides are TGTGCCAGCAGTTTTTGGCTAGCGGGGTCCCAAGAGACCCAGTACTTC. Translated: CASSFWLAGSQETQYF.

In this sample, this clone turned up a few times. This sequence joins TRBV27 and TRBJ2-2; 9 bases are a match to TRBD1. CDR3 length: 16 amino acids. Germline V gene sequence: CDR1 MNHEY, CDR2 SMNVEV (reference sequence). The J segment lost 3 bases and the V segment lost 5 bases, leaving 7 bases of the junction unmatched. The CDR3 bases are TGTGCCAGCAGTCCGAGGACAGGGGTTTACACCGGGGAGCTGTTTTTT. Translation: CASSPRTGVYTGELFF.

The rearrangement uses TRBV7-8 and TRBJ1-5; 10 positions match TRBD1. After removal of 5 bases from V and 7 bases from J, the junction contained 8 bases not matched to a gene. Germline V CDR1 and CDR2: SGHVS, FQNEAQ. This CDR3 is built from 15 residues. The CDR3 coding sequence is TGTGCCAGCAGCGCAAGACAGGGGGCAGGGCAGCCCCAGCATTTT. This translates into CASSARQGAGQPQHF.

This clone showed up just a few times. The gene calls are TRBV28 and TRBJ2-7; 7 bases fit TRBD1. Losses at the gene ends were 5 bases for V and 4 bases for J; bases not matched to a gene: 8. CDR3 size: 14 residues. Germline CDR1 and CDR2: MDHEN and SYDVKM. CDR3 residues: CASSLLGQVYEQYF. DNA for the CDR3: TGTGCCAGCAGTCTACTTGGACAGGTTTACGAGCAGTACTTC.

This clone was counted between two and nine times. The chain has TRBV7-2 and TRBJ1-1; 8 bases fit TRBD1. Unmatched junction bases numbered 12, after V lost 5 bases and J lost 4 bases. The CDR3 has 16 amino acids. CDR1 is SGHTA, CDR2 FQGNSA, per germline. CDR3: CASSQAGRGRITEAFF. The CDR3 region has the DNA TGTGCCAGCAGCCAAGCCGGCAGGGGGCGGATCACTGAAGCTTTCTTT.

This clone was found once. The V call is TRBV7-2, the J call TRBJ2-2, with 8 bases lining up with TRBD1. From germline, CDR1 is SGHTA and CDR2 FQGNSA. CDR3 length equals 15 residues. Trimming took 5 bases from V and 6 from J; bases not matched to a gene: 8. The CDR3 DNA reads as TGTGCCAGCAGCCTCGGACAGGGCCGGGCCGGGGAGCTGTTTTTT. It encodes CASSLGQGRAGELFF.